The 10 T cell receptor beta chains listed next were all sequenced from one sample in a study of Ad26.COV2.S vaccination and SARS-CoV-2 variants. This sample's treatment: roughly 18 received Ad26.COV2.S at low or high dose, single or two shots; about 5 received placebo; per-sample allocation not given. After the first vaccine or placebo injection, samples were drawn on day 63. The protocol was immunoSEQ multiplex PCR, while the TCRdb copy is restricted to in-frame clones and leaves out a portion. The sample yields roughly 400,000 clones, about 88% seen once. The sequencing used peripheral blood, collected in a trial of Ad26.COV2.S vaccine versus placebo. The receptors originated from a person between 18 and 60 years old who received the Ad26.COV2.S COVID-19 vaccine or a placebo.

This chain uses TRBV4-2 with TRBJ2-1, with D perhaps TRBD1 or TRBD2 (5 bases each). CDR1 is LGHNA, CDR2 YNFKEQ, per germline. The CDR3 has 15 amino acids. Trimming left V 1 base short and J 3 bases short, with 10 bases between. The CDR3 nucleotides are TGTGCCAGCAGCCAAGGAGGGGTTCGCTACAATGAGCAGTTCTTC. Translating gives CASSQGGVRYNEQFF.

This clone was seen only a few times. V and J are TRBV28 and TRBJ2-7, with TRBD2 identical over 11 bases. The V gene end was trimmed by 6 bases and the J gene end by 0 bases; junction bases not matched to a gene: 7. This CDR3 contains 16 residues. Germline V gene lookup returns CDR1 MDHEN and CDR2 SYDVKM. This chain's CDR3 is CASSLGTSGNSYEQYF. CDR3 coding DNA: TGTGCCAGCAGCCTTGGGACTAGCGGCAACTCCTACGAGCAGTACTTC.

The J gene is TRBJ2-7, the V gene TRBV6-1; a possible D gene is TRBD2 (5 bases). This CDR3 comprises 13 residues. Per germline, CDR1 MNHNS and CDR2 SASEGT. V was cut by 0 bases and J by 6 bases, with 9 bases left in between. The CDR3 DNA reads TGTGCCAGCAGTGAAGCCGGAGGACCCGAGCAGTACTTC. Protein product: CASSEAGGPEQYF.

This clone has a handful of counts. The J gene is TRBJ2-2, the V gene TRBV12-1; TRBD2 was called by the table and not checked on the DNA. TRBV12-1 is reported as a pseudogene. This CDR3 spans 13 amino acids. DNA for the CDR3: TGTGCCAGCAGCTTTGCGGGGCGGGAGGAGCTGTTTTTT. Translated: CASSFAGREELFF.

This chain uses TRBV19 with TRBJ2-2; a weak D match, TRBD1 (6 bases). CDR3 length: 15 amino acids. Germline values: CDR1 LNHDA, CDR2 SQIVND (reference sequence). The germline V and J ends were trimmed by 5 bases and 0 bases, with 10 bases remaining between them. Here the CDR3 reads CASSPGQSNTGELFF. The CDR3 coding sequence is TGTGCCAGTAGTCCCGGACAGTCGAACACCGGGGAGCTGTTTTTT.

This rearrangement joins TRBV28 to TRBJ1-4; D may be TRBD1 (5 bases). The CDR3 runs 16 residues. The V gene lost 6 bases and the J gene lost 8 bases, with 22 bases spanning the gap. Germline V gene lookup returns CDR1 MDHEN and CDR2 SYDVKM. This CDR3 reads CASSTTKLGPREKLFF. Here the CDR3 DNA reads TGTGCCAGCAGCACAACCAAGCTGGGACCTCGAGAAAAACTGTTTTTT.

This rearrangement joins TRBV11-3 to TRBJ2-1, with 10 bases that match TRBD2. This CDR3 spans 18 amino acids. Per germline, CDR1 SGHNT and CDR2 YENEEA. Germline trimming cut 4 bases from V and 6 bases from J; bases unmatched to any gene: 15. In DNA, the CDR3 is TGTGCCAGCAGCTCCTACACTAGCGGGACCGCAAGAAGCAATGAGCAGTTCTTC. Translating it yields CASSSYTSGTARSNEQFF.

CDR3 bases: TGTGCCAGCAGTGCCGGGACAGGGAATACAAACCTGGGGGAGCAGTACTTC. This encodes CASSAGTGNTNLGEQYF. The J gene is TRBJ2-7, the V gene TRBV28; 9 nucleotides align to TRBD1. V shed 5 bases and J 7 bases; nucleotides not matched to a gene: 18. CDR1 is MDHEN and CDR2 is SYDVKM in the germline V gene. This CDR3 region has 17 residues.

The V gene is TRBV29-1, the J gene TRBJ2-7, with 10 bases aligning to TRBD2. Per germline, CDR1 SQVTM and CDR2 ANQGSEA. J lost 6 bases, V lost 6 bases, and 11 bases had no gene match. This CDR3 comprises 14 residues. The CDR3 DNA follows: TGCAGCGTGGCCCCTAGCGGGAGTGCGTCCGAGCAGTACTTC. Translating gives CSVAPSGSASEQYF.

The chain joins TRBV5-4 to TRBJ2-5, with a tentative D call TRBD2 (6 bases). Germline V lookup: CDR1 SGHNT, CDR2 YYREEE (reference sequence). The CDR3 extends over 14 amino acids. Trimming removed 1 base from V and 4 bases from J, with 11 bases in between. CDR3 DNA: TGTGCCAGCAGCTTGTCAGGAGGGCGAGAGACCCAGTACTTC. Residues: CASSLSGGRETQYF.